The 28 T cell receptor beta chains given below trace back to one sample, sequenced in a study of Tregs in tolerant kidney transplant recipients. The repertoire was sequenced with immunoSEQ multiplex PCR; TCRdb's copy has only in-frame clones and lacks some. The sample lists over 85,000 clones, approximately 93% occurring once. The material sequenced was CD4+ T cells from blood, taken before the transplant. The receptor source for this set is a human donor who received a combined kidney and bone marrow transplant.

The V and J genes are TRBV5-1 and TRBJ1-1; D is uncertain. V lost 0 bases and J lost 1, with 7 bases in between. The V gene's germline CDR1 is SGHRS and CDR2 YFSETQ. The CDR3 consists of 14 residues. CDR3 region: CASSLAPGNTEAFF. Written as DNA, the CDR3 is TGCGCCAGCAGCTTGGCCCCAGGGAACACTGAAGCTTTCTTT.

The chain carries TRBV7-9 and TRBJ2-3, with D possibly matching TRBD2 (5 bases). The CDR3 covers 16 residues. V was trimmed by 2 bases and J by 0 bases, leaving 12 bases between them. Germline V lookup: CDR1 SEHNR, CDR2 FQNEAQ (reference sequence). The CDR3 is CASSLLGEKSTDTQYF. The CDR3 region has the DNA TGTGCCAGCAGCTTACTCGGGGAGAAAAGCACAGATACGCAGTATTTT.

This chain uses TRBV5-4 with TRBJ1-2, with TRBD1 as a possible D gene (5 bases). The germline CDR1 and CDR2 sequences are SGHNT and YYREEE (reference sequence). V lost 0 bases to trimming and J lost 5 bases, with 8 bases between them. This CDR3 contains 13 residues. CDR3: CASSLGGLYGYTF. CDR3 nucleotides: TGTGCCAGCAGCTTGGGGGGCCTATATGGCTACACCTTC.

In DNA form, the CDR3 reads TGTGCCAGCAGCCAGCCGGGACAGGGGAGCTCCTACGAGCAGTACTTC. This sequence encodes CASSQPGQGSSYEQYF. The chain is built from TRBV4-2 and TRBJ2-7; 10 positions match TRBD1. The V gene's germline CDR1 is LGHNA and CDR2 YNFKEQ. J gave up 0 bases and V 3 bases, and 5 bases lay outside the gene matches. The CDR3 covers 16 residues.

The chain carries TRBV4-3 and TRBJ2-3; D perhaps matches TRBD2 (6 bases). Trimming cost V 6 bases and J 5 bases, with 9 bases left between them. The germline gives CDR1 LGHNA, CDR2 YSLEER. The CDR3 length is 12 residues. CDR3 nucleotide sequence: TGCGCCAGCAGTTATAGCGGAGATACGCAGTATTTT. As protein: CASSYSGDTQYF.

V and J are TRBV2 and TRBJ2-1; D may be TRBD1 (6 bases). The CDR3 is 15 residues long. Germline V lookup: CDR1 SNHLY, CDR2 FYNNEI. V was clipped by 3 bases and J by 0 bases, with 9 bases between them. The DNA for the CDR3 is TGTGCCAGCAGTGAGGAGGACAGCTCCTACAATGAGCAGTTCTTC. This codes for CASSEEDSSYNEQFF.

V is TRBV19 and J is TRBJ2-1; TRBD2 might be the D (5 bases). V lost 1 base and J lost 2, with 12 bases in between. The CDR3 totals 16 residues. CDR1 is LNHDA and CDR2 is SQIVND in the germline V gene (reference sequence). The CDR3: CASSIGSSGTYNEQFF. In DNA form, the CDR3 reads TGTGCCAGTAGTATAGGGTCCAGCGGAACCTACAATGAGCAGTTCTTC.

The chain couples TRBV5-1 to TRBJ1-2, with 7 bases fitting TRBD1. The J segment lost 4 bases and the V segment lost 0 bases, leaving 6 bases of the junction unmatched. This CDR3 spans 15 amino acids. Germline CDR1 and CDR2: SGHRS and YFSETQ. The chain's CDR3 is CASSLGGYRGYGYTF. The DNA for the CDR3 is TGCGCCAGCAGCTTGGGGGGTTACAGGGGCTATGGCTACACCTTC.

Turning to this clone: This CDR3 is also generated by other DNA sequences in the sample. This rearrangement joins TRBV27 to TRBJ2-7, with D perhaps TRBD1 (6 bases). V was shortened by 5 bases and J by 4 bases, with 9 bases between the two germline ends. This CDR3 has 12 residues. CDR1 and CDR2 from the germline V gene are MNHEY and SMNVEV (reference sequence). Here the CDR3 reads CASSPQGYEQYF. The CDR3 DNA reads TGTGCCAGCAGTCCACAGGGATACGAGCAGTACTTC.

This clone has a single count. J is TRBJ1-5 and V is TRBV15; D unresolved. CDR1 is LNHNV, CDR2 YYDKDF, per germline (reference sequence). V dropped 5 bases and J dropped 0 bases, with 14 bases sitting between them. The CDR3 spans 16 residues. The CDR3 sequence is CATSLYWSNSNQPQHF. The CDR3 region has the DNA TGTGCCACCAGCCTCTATTGGTCCAATAGCAATCAGCCCCAGCATTTT.

The chain joins TRBV4-3 to TRBJ1-5; D possibly corresponds to TRBD1 (6 bases). The CDR3 loop spans 15 amino acids. Looked up from germline, CDR1 is LGHNA and CDR2 is YSLEER. V lost 2 bases to trimming and J lost 5 bases, with 13 bases between them. The chain's CDR3 is CASSQHRGGHQPQHF. The CDR3 nucleotides read TGCGCCAGCAGCCAACACCGCGGGGGCCATCAGCCCCAGCATTTT.

The J gene is TRBJ1-1, the V gene TRBV28; 9 bases align to TRBD1. The CDR3 runs 14 residues. The ends lost 6 bases at V and 13 bases at J; junction bases unmatched: 15. Germline V gene data show CDR1 as MDHEN and CDR2 as SYDVKM. As DNA, the CDR3 is TGTGCCAGCAGCATCGGGACAGGGACTTACGTTGATTTCTTT. It encodes CASSIGTGTYVDFF.

V usage is TRBV2 and J usage is TRBJ2-7, with 9 positions matching TRBD1. CDR3 length equals 13 residues. CDR1 and CDR2 (germline): SNHLY, FYNNEI. The V segment lost 5 bases and the J segment 5 bases; nucleotides outside the gene matches: 4. The CDR3 spells CASSRDREDEQYF. The CDR3, as DNA: TGTGCCAGCAGTAGGGACAGGGAAGACGAGCAGTACTTC. The full variable domain, its missing parts supplied by reference TRBV2 and TRBJ2-7, is EPEVTQTPSHQVTQMGQEVILRCVPISNHLYFYWYRQILGQKVEFLVSFYNNEISEKSEIFDDQFSVERPDGSNFTLKIRSTKLEDSAMYFCASSRDREDEQYFGPGTRLTVT.

The V call is TRBV18, the J call TRBJ1-5, with a tentative D call TRBD1 (5 bases). In germline, CDR1 is KGHSH, CDR2 LQKENI. V lost 5 bases, J lost 5 bases, and 13 bases lay in between. This CDR3 spans 14 amino acids. In DNA, the CDR3 is TGTGCCAGCTCATCTCAGGGTATGGATCAGCCCCAGCATTTT. Translation: CASSSQGMDQPQHF.

About this clone itself: Germline is not matched at one junction end, which may reflect a read error. This chain connects TRBV4-2 to TRBJ1-4; TRBD1 matches 7 bases. Germline assignment: CDR1 LGHNA and CDR2 YNFKEQ. CDR3 length equals 13 residues. This CDR3 reads CASSQDRFGTVLF. CDR3 DNA: TGTGCCAGCAGCCAAGATCGGTTTGGGACAGTCCTTTTT.

This sequence joins TRBV11-3 and TRBJ2-3, with TRBD2 identical over 8 bases. Trimming took 2 bases from V and 3 from J; bases not matched to a gene: 4. The CDR3 is 15 residues long. Germline assignment: CDR1 SGHNT and CDR2 YENEEA. CDR3 in amino acids: CASSLLRGGTDTQYF. CDR3 sequence (DNA): TGTGCCAGCAGCTTACTTCGCGGGGGGACAGATACGCAGTATTTT. The full variable domain, in which reference TRBV11-3 and TRBJ2-3 provide the parts outside the CDR3, is EAGVVQSPRYKIIEKKQPVAFWCNPISGHNTLYWYLQNLGQGPELLIRYENEEAVDDSQLPKDRFSAERLKGVDSTLKIQPAELGDSAVYLCASSLLRGGTDTQYFGPGTRLTVL.

The chain uses TRBV19 and TRBJ2-3; D is possibly TRBD2 (6 bases). V was shortened by 7 bases and J by 6 bases, with 20 bases between the two germline ends. The CDR3 runs 15 residues. Germline CDR1 is LNHDA and CDR2 is SQIVND (reference sequence). The CDR3, as DNA: TGTGCCAGTAAGATCTCACAGGCCCGGGGGGATACGCAGTATTTT. Protein product: CASKISQARGDTQYF.

Comments on this clone: Its ends do not fully match the called genes, so a read error is possible. This chain links TRBV7-2 with TRBJ2-7; D might be TRBD2 (6 bases). CDR3 length equals 14 residues. Germline CDR1 SGHTA, CDR2 FQGNSA. CDR3 loop: CASSLAGTSYKQYF. CDR3 bases: TGTGCCAGCAGCTTAGCGGGGACTTCCTACAAGCAGTACTTC.

The rearrangement joins TRBV11-1 to TRBJ2-2; 9 bases are shared with TRBD1. The CDR3 totals 15 residues. V shed 4 bases, J shed 6 bases, and the junction held 6 bases outside the gene matches. Germline V gives CDR1 SGHAT, CDR2 FQDESV (reference sequence). The CDR3 DNA sequence: TGTGCCAGCAGCTCCAGGACAGGGGCGGCCGGGGAGCTGTTTTTT. Its protein is CASSSRTGAAGELFF.

The gene calls are TRBV6-6 and TRBJ2-7, with 7 bases fitting TRBD1. The germline V gene has CDR1 MNHNY and CDR2 SVGAGI (reference sequence). V was pared by 4 bases and J by 0 bases, with 3 bases of the junction left unmatched. CDR3 length equals 14 residues. This chain's CDR3 is CASSLTGTSYEQYF. CDR3 in DNA: TGTGCCAGCAGTTTGACAGGGACCTCCTACGAGCAGTACTTC.

V and J are TRBV4-3 and TRBJ1-5, with 8 bases lining up with TRBD1. The CDR3 has 17 amino acids. With 1 base clipped from V and 6 bases from J, the junction kept 11 bases outside the gene matches. Germline V gene sequence: CDR1 LGHNA, CDR2 YSLEER. CDR3 sequence: CASSQGLADRASQPQHF. CDR3 nucleotide sequence: TGCGCCAGCAGCCAAGGGTTAGCGGACAGGGCGAGTCAGCCCCAGCATTTT.

J is TRBJ1-5 and V is TRBV25-1; 8 nucleotides agree with TRBD1. The CDR3 is 15 amino acids. Germline V gene data show CDR1 as MGHDK and CDR2 as SYGVNS. V was clipped by 2 bases and J by 5 bases; unmatched bases: 5. CDR3 amino acids: CASSERGQVHQPQHF. For the CDR3, the DNA is TGTGCCAGCAGTGAACGGGGACAGGTGCATCAGCCCCAGCATTTT.

This clone was observed once. The V call is TRBV10-2, the J call TRBJ1-1; 7 positions agree with TRBD1. The J segment lost 5 bases and the V segment lost 1 base, leaving 7 bases of the junction unmatched. The CDR3 consists of 15 residues. The germline V gene has CDR1 WSHSY and CDR2 SAAADI. CDR3 DNA: TGCGCCAGCAGTGAGTGGGCAGGGGGGAGTACTGAAGCTTTCTTT. Protein: CASSEWAGGSTEAFF.

The chain is built from TRBV7-3 and TRBJ2-1, with 10 bases aligning to TRBD2. The CDR3 extends over 13 amino acids. Per the germline V gene, CDR1 is SGHTA and CDR2 is FQGTGA. J was trimmed by 12 bases and V by 3 bases; bases with no gene match: 5. The CDR3 sequence: CASSFSGRGRQFF. The DNA for the CDR3 is TGTGCCAGCAGCTTCAGCGGGAGGGGCCGGCAGTTCTTC. Using reference TRBV7-3 and TRBJ2-1 for the parts outside the CDR3, the full variable domain is GAGVSQTPSNKVTEKGKYVELRCDPISGHTALYWYRQSLGQGPEFLIYFQGTGAADDSGLPNDRFFAVRPEGSVSTLKIQRTERGDSAVYLCASSFSGRGRQFFGPGTRLTVL.

The chain uses TRBV7-8 and TRBJ2-1, with 9 nucleotides matching TRBD2. The CDR3 is 15 amino acids. Germline values: CDR1 SGHVS, CDR2 FQNEAQ. Germline trimming cut 7 bases from V and 6 bases from J; bases unmatched to any gene: 10. Here the CDR3 DNA reads TGTGCCAGCACCCTGGGGGTTAGCGGGGGCAATGAGCAGTTCTTC. Its translation is CASTLGVSGGNEQFF.

This rearrangement joins TRBV5-4 to TRBJ2-7, with 10 bases identical to TRBD1. V gave up 2 bases and J gave up 3 bases; unmatched junction bases: 11. This CDR3 comprises 17 residues. Germline loops: CDR1 SGHNT, CDR2 YYREEE (reference sequence). CDR3 in amino acids: CASSFRQGATLHYEQYF. CDR3 nucleotides: TGTGCCAGCAGCTTCAGACAGGGGGCCACCCTCCACTACGAGCAGTACTTC.

CDR3 coding DNA: TGTGCCATGAGCGGGACAGGGGACACCGGGGAGCTGTTTTTT. It yields the protein CAMSGTGDTGELFF. The V gene is TRBV10-3, the J gene TRBJ2-2; 10 bases are a match to TRBD1. CDR1 ENHRY and CDR2 SYGVKD come from the germline V gene. This CDR3 has 14 amino acids. The V gene end was trimmed by 9 bases and the J gene end by 3 bases; junction bases not matched to a gene: 4.

The chain joins TRBV9 to TRBJ1-1; D ambiguous. The germline V gene has CDR1 SGDLS and CDR2 YYNGEE. This CDR3 is 16 amino acids long. Trimming removed 4 bases from V and 0 bases from J, with 16 bases in between. CDR3 DNA sequence: TGTGCCAGCAGCCTGGGCGGAGGAACCATGAACACTGAAGCTTTCTTT. Translating it yields CASSLGGGTMNTEAFF.